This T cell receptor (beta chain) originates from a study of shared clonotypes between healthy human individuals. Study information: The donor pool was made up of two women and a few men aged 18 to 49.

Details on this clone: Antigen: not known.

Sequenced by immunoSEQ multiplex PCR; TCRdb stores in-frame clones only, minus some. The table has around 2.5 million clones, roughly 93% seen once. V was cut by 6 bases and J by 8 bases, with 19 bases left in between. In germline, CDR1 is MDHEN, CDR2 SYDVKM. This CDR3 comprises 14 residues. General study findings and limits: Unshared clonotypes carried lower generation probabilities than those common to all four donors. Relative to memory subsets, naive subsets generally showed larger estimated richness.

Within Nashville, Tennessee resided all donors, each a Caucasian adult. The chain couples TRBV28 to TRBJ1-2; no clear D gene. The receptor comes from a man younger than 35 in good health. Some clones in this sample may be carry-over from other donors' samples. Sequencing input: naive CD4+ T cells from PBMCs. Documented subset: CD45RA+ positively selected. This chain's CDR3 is CASSLPREVSGYTF. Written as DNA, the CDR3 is TGTGCCAGCAGCCTTCCCCGGGAAGTTTCGGGCTACACCTTC.